The clone carrying this T cell receptor beta chain was recorded many times. Germline V gene data show CDR1 as DFQATT and CDR2 as SNEGSKA (reference sequence). This CDR3 has 11 amino acids. The V end lost 5 bases, the J end lost 6 bases, and 8 bases lay between the germline ends. Alongside a J-beta primer mix, a sample-barcoded 5' primer served in a second PCR lasting roughly 7 to 11 cycles. MiXCR was run by TCRdb on the 5' RACE reads, yielding one entry per CDR3 protein. The sample includes hundreds of thousands of distinct CDR3 sequences, about 34% seen only once; the top ten take about 16%. This sample is part of a study of blood T cells in healthy people across ages. On the study more broadly: Capture by template switching was about one barcoded beta molecule per two T cells.

This clonotype was obtained from a woman at least 80 years old in good health. Sequencing was carried out using blood. J is TRBJ2-1 and V is TRBV20-1; a possible D gene is TRBD2 (5 bases). In DNA, the CDR3 is TGCAGTGCTGGCCGGGGCAATGAGCAGTTCTTC. Translated: CSAGRGNEQFF.